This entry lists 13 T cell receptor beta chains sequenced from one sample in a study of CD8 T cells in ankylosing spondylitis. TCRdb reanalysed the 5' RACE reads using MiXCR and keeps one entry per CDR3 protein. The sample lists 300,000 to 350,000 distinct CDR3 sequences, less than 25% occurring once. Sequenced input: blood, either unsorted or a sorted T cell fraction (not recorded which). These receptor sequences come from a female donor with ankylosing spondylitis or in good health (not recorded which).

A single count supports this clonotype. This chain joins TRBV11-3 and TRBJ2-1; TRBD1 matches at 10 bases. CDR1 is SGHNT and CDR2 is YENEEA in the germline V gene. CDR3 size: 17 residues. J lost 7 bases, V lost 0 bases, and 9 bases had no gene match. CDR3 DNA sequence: TGTGCCAGCAGCTTAGATCCTAAGACAGGGGGCAGGAATGAGCAGTTCTTC. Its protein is CASSLDPKTGGRNEQFF.

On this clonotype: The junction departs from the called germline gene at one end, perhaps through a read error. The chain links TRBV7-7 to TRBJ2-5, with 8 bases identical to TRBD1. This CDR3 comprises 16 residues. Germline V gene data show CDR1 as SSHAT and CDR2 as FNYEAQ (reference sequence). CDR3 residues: CASSLGQGQVSETQYF. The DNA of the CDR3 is TGTGCTAGCAGCTTAGGACAGGGTCAGGTATCGGAGACCCAGTACTTC.

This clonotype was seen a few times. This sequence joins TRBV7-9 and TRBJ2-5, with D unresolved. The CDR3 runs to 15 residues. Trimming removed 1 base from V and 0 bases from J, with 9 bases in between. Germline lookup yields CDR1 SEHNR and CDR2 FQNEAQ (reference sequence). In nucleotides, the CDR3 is TGTGCCAGCAGCTTAGGCGCCTTGTACCAAGAGACCCAGTACTTC. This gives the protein CASSLGALYQETQYF.

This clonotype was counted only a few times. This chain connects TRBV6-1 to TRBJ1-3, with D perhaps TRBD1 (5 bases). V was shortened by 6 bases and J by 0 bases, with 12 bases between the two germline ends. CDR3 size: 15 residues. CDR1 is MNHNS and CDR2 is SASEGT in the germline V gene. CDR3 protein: CASSSLTDSGNTIYF. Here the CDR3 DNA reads TGTGCCAGCAGCTCCCTGACAGACTCTGGAAACACCATATATTTT.

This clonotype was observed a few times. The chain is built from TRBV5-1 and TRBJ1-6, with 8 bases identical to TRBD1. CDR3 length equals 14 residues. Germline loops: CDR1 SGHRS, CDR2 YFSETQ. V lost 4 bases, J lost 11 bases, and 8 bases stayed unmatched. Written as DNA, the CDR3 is TGCGCCAGCAGCCTGAAAGACAGGGGCACACCCCTCCACTTT. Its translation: CASSLKDRGTPLHF.

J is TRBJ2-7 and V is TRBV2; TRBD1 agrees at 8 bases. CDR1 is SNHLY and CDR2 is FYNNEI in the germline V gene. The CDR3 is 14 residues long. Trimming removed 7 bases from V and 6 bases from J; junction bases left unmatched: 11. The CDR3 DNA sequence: TGTGCCAGCAATATGGACAGGGCTGGAGTCGAGCAGTACTTC. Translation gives CASNMDRAGVEQYF.

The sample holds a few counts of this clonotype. CDR3 nucleotides: TGTGCCACCTATTCAGGGACAGGGAGGCATGAGCAGTTCTTC. Translated, it gives CATYSGTGRHEQFF. The J gene is TRBJ2-1, the V gene TRBV19, with 9 bases lining up with TRBD1. The germline CDR1 and CDR2 sequences are LNHDA and SQIVND (reference sequence). Trimming removed 10 bases from V and 8 bases from J; junction bases left unmatched: 12. The CDR3 runs 14 residues.

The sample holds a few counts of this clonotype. The CDR3 is CASSLALGVAGPNTGELFF. DNA of the CDR3: TGTGCCAGCAGCTTAGCGTTGGGGGTAGCGGGACCGAACACCGGGGAGCTGTTTTTT. The V gene is TRBV7-2, the J gene TRBJ2-2; 8 bases line up with TRBD2. The CDR3 spans 19 residues. The germline CDR1 and CDR2 sequences are SGHTA and FQGNSA. The trim removed 0 bases at V and 0 bases at J, leaving 9 bases unmatched.

The CDR3 reads CSARFRTSGPVSYNEQFF. Written as DNA, the CDR3 is TGCAGTGCTAGATTCCGGACTAGCGGACCTGTCTCCTACAATGAGCAGTTCTTC. The chain recombines TRBV20-1 with TRBJ2-1, with TRBD2 matching over 10 bases. The CDR3 has 18 amino acids. V lost 2 bases and J lost 0; bases outside the gene matches: 10. Germline-derived CDR1 and CDR2 are DFQATT and SNEGSKA (reference sequence).

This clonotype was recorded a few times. The CDR3 DNA follows: TGTGCCAGCAGCGTAGGCGGGATAGGCACAGATACGCAGTATTTT. It codes for CASSVGGIGTDTQYF. This chain uses TRBV9 with TRBJ2-3; TRBD2 is a possible D gene (6 bases). The CDR3 is made up of 15 amino acids. Trimming left V 0 bases short and J 1 base short, with 9 bases between. The germline CDR1 and CDR2 sequences are SGDLS and YYNGEE.

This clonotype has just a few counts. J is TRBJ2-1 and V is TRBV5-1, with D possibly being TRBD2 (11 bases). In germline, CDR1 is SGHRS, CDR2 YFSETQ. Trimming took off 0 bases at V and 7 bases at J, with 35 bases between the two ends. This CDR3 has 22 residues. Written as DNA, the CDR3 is TGCGCCAGCAGCTTGGGATGGACAGGGGGTGATCTAGCGGGAGGTTCGGGAAATGAGCAGTTCTTC. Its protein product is CASSLGWTGGDLAGGSGNEQFF.

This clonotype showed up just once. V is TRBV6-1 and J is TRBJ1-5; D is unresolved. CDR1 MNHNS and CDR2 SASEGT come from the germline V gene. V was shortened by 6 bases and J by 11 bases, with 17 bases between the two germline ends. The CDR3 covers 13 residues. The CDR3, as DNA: TGTGCCAGCAGCCTCGGACGGGCTCCGTCCCAGCATTTT. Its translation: CASSLGRAPSQHF.

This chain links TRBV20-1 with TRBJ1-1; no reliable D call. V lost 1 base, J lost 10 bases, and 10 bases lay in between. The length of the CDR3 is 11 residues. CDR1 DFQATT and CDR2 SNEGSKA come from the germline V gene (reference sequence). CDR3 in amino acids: CSARVGAGAFF. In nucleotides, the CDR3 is TGCAGTGCTAGAGTGGGCGCTGGAGCTTTCTTT.